The 27 T cell receptor beta chains reported below all come from one sample, sequenced in a study of sequential checkpoint blockade in melanoma. TCRdb's copy holds only in-frame clones and misses some; the assay was immunoSEQ multiplex PCR. This table holds approximately 5,100 clones, approximately 29% found once. Treatment: randomized to nivolumab then ipilimumab (arm A) or the reverse (arm B). Sequencing used tumor tissue (inferred from file names), obtained from a patient given nivolumab and ipilimumab in sequence. These receptors came from a human donor with melanoma.

The V and J genes are TRBV30 and TRBJ2-7, with TRBD1 matching over 8 bases. CDR3 size: 15 residues. With V trimmed by 2 bases and J by 3 bases, 9 bases remained unmatched. Germline CDR1 GTSNPN, CDR2 SVGIG (reference sequence). DNA of the CDR3: TGTGCCTGGAGTTCAGGGTACAGGGGGGTCTACGAGCAGTACTTC. It codes for CAWSSGYRGVYEQYF.

This clone was seen more than once but under ten times. The chain combines TRBV29-1 with TRBJ1-1; D is unresolved. V lost 4 bases to trimming and J lost 3 bases, with 15 bases between them. Germline-derived CDR1 and CDR2 are SQVTM and ANQGSEA. The CDR3 consists of 14 residues. CDR3 nucleotide sequence: TGCAGCGTTGGGTTTCTCCGAGTTGACACTGAAGCTTTCTTT. Its translation: CSVGFLRVDTEAFF.

This clone appeared many times. The chain recombines TRBV11-3 with TRBJ1-2, with TRBD1 matching over 7 bases. The J segment lost 7 bases and the V segment lost 6 bases, leaving 11 bases of the junction unmatched. In germline, CDR1 is SGHNT, CDR2 YENEEA. The CDR3 is made up of 14 amino acids. The CDR3 DNA reads as TGTGCCAGCAGGCTCAACAGGGGCTCGGGTGGCTACACCTTC. Protein product: CASRLNRGSGGYTF.

The V call is TRBV5-1, the J call TRBJ2-5; TRBD2 agrees at 10 bases. CDR3 size: 15 residues. J lost 2 bases, V lost 2 bases, and 3 bases had no gene match. Germline CDR1 and CDR2: SGHRS and YFSETQ. Written as DNA, the CDR3 is TGCGCCAGCAGCTTAGGACTAGCGGTACAAGAGACCCAGTACTTC. This translates into CASSLGLAVQETQYF.

This clone was recorded once. This chain connects TRBV28 to TRBJ2-1; TRBD2 agrees at 7 bases. V was clipped by 7 bases and J by 3 bases; unmatched bases: 3. This CDR3 region has 13 residues. Per germline, CDR1 MDHEN and CDR2 SYDVKM. The CDR3 sequence: CASNSGNYNEQFF. CDR3 DNA: TGTGCCAGCAACAGCGGGAACTACAATGAGCAGTTCTTC.

The chain combines TRBV4-1 with TRBJ2-3; 9 bases align to TRBD2. J lost 3 bases, V lost 6 bases, and 4 bases had no gene match. Germline CDR1 and CDR2: MGHRA and YSYEKL. This CDR3 has 14 amino acids. The CDR3 loop reads CASRSSGVTDTQYF. In DNA form, the CDR3 reads TGCGCCAGCAGATCTAGCGGGGTAACAGATACGCAGTATTTT.

The chain carries TRBV28 and TRBJ1-5; no definite D call. Germline V lookup: CDR1 MDHEN, CDR2 SYDVKM. This CDR3 has 12 amino acids. Trimming took 5 bases from V and 7 from J, leaving 9 bases between them. The CDR3 nucleotides are TGTGCCAGCAGTCTTTTTCCCCAGCCCCAGCATTTT. Translating it yields CASSLFPQPQHF.

This clone rates as medium-sized. V gene TRBV9 combines with J gene TRBJ1-1, with D tentatively TRBD1 (5 bases). Looked up from germline, CDR1 is SGDLS and CDR2 is YYNGEE. CDR3 size: 14 residues. Trimming pared 4 bases from V and 4 bases from J, leaving 14 bases between. The CDR3 is CASSPQTVVTEAFF. CDR3 nucleotides: TGTGCCAGCAGCCCACAGACAGTAGTCACTGAAGCTTTCTTT.

The chain joins TRBV6-8 to TRBJ2-7; TRBD2 matches at 12 bases. This CDR3 is 15 amino acids long. J was trimmed by 5 bases and V by 8 bases; bases with no gene match: 10. Germline loops: CDR1 MNHGY, CDR2 SAAAGT. CDR3 loop: CASCNRLAGVNEQYF. As DNA, the CDR3 is TGTGCCAGCTGCAATCGACTAGCGGGAGTAAACGAGCAGTACTTC.

V is TRBV28 and J is TRBJ1-1; D unclear. The V and J ends lost 4 bases and 1 base respectively, with 7 bases between them. This CDR3 is built from 13 residues. In germline, CDR1 is MDHEN, CDR2 SYDVKM. The CDR3, as DNA: TGTGCCAGCAGTTACCCCAGGAACACTGAAGCTTTCTTT. This encodes CASSYPRNTEAFF.

This clone has a handful of counts. The chain links TRBV6-8 to TRBJ1-1; D uncertain. V lost 5 bases to trimming and J lost 4 bases, with 14 bases between them. Germline values: CDR1 MNHGY, CDR2 SAAAGT. The CDR3 has 14 amino acids. The CDR3 nucleotides read TGTGCCAGCAGTGAGGAGATTTTGGGCACTGAAGCTTTCTTT. It encodes CASSEEILGTEAFF.

This clone ranks as medium-sized. V is TRBV11-3 and J is TRBJ1-2, with 9 bases that match TRBD1. Trimming cost V 6 bases and J 6 bases; bases outside gene matches: 11. Looked up from germline, CDR1 is SGHNT and CDR2 is YENEEA. The CDR3 has 15 amino acids. CDR3: CASSSTGGREDGYTF. CDR3 DNA: TGTGCCAGCAGTTCAACAGGGGGCAGAGAGGATGGCTACACCTTC.

In its sample, this clone is medium-sized. This sequence joins TRBV4-1 and TRBJ2-7; D gene uncertain. This CDR3 has 13 amino acids. Trimming removed 4 bases from V and 1 base from J, with 8 bases in between. Germline lookup yields CDR1 MGHRA and CDR2 YSYEKL. The CDR3 DNA reads TGCGCCAGCAGCCTCGTCTCTTCCTACGAGCAGTACTTC. It is translated as CASSLVSSYEQYF.

The chain is built from TRBV30 and TRBJ1-5; 9 nucleotides agree with TRBD1. This CDR3 has 14 amino acids. V gave up 3 bases and J gave up 4 bases; unmatched junction bases: 4. Per germline, CDR1 GTSNPN and CDR2 SVGIG (reference sequence). The CDR3 nucleotides read TGTGCCTGGAGCCCGGGACAGGGTAATCAGCCCCAGCATTTT. This codes for CAWSPGQGNQPQHF.

The chain links TRBV15 to TRBJ2-6, with 9 bases fitting TRBD2. With V trimmed by 1 base and J by 1 base, 5 bases remained unmatched. The CDR3 extends over 18 amino acids. Germline loops: CDR1 LNHNV, CDR2 YYDKDF (reference sequence). The DNA for the CDR3 is TGTGCCACCAGCAGAGGAGGACTAGCGACATCTGGGGCCAACGTCCTGACTTTC. It yields the protein CATSRGGLATSGANVLTF.

This clone was seen a handful of times. The rearrangement joins TRBV28 to TRBJ2-5, with 12 bases that match TRBD1. V trimming: 2 bases; J trimming: 5 bases; junction bases outside the gene matches: 9. Germline CDR1 and CDR2: MDHEN and SYDVKM. This CDR3 contains 17 residues. The CDR3 DNA follows: TGTGCCAGCAGTTTAAGTTGGGGACAGGGGGCTTGGGAGACCCAGTACTTC. It is translated as CASSLSWGQGAWETQYF.

A single count supports this clone. As DNA, the CDR3 is TGTGCCTGGAGTGGTGGCATTTACGAGCAGTACTTC. Translated: CAWSGGIYEQYF. The V gene is TRBV30, the J gene TRBJ2-7; D is ambiguous. The CDR3 spans 12 residues. In germline, CDR1 is GTSNPN, CDR2 SVGIG (reference sequence). V lost 1 base, J lost 4 bases, and 8 bases lay in between.

This clone has more than one count but fewer than ten. This chain joins TRBV28 and TRBJ2-5, with 7 bases that match TRBD2. The CDR3 spans 15 residues. Germline CDR1 reads MDHEN; CDR2 reads SYDVKM. The ends lost 1 base at V and 5 bases at J; junction bases unmatched: 7. Written as DNA, the CDR3 is TGTGCCAGCAGTTTATACTCGCGGGGGACTGAGACCCAGTACTTC. Translated, it gives CASSLYSRGTETQYF.

The chain is built from TRBV18 and TRBJ2-1, with D hard to call. Trimming took off 3 bases at V and 5 bases at J, with 5 bases between the two ends. The length of the CDR3 is 12 residues. Germline V gives CDR1 KGHSH, CDR2 LQKENI. CDR3 region: CASSPWDNEQFF. The CDR3 DNA sequence: TGTGCCAGCTCACCGTGGGACAATGAGCAGTTCTTC.

This chain connects TRBV9 to TRBJ2-4, with 8 bases that match TRBD1. CDR1 and CDR2 from the germline V gene are SGDLS and YYNGEE. Trimming took 5 bases from V and 0 from J; bases not matched to a gene: 7. The CDR3 extends over 16 amino acids. The CDR3 loop reads CASRIRDRLAKNIQYF. In DNA form, the CDR3 reads TGTGCCAGCAGGATCCGGGACAGGCTAGCCAAAAACATTCAGTACTTC.

Within the sample, this clone is large. The chain combines TRBV28 with TRBJ2-6; possible D gene TRBD1, 5 bases. The length of the CDR3 is 17 residues. CDR1 and CDR2 (germline): MDHEN, SYDVKM. V lost 7 bases to trimming and J lost 0 bases, with 16 bases between them. This CDR3 reads CASTSGLLDSGANVLTF. CDR3 bases: TGTGCCAGCACCTCAGGGCTACTTGACTCTGGGGCCAACGTCCTGACTTTC.

This clone was picked up a small number of times. The chain carries TRBV6-8 and TRBJ1-1; no firm D call. V gave up 3 bases and J gave up 0 bases, with 11 bases separating them. This CDR3 spans 15 amino acids. Germline V CDR1 and CDR2: MNHGY, SAAAGT. The CDR3 is CASSYQKTLNTEAFF. DNA for the CDR3: TGTGCCAGCAGTTATCAGAAAACTTTGAACACTGAAGCTTTCTTT.

CDR3 coding DNA: TGTGCCAGCAGCCGGGACAGGGTGGTTCAGCCCCAGCATTTT. Translation gives CASSRDRVVQPQHF. The V and J genes are TRBV6-4 and TRBJ1-5, with 9 bases aligning to TRBD1. CDR1 MRHNA and CDR2 SNTAGT come from the germline V gene. The CDR3 consists of 14 residues. The junction had 6 bases not matched to a gene; V was cut back by 6 bases and J by 6 bases.

In nucleotides, the CDR3 is TGCGCCAGCCGGAGACTAGCGGAGCGCTACGAGCAGTACTTC. As protein: CASRRLAERYEQYF. The V call is TRBV5-1, the J call TRBJ2-7; the match to TRBD2 covers 9 bases. This CDR3 is built from 14 residues. With 7 bases clipped from V and 3 bases from J, the junction kept 8 bases outside the gene matches. Germline V gives CDR1 SGHRS, CDR2 YFSETQ.

The chain links TRBV4-1 to TRBJ1-5; D gene uncertain. V dropped 0 bases and J dropped 0 bases, with 12 bases sitting between them. The CDR3 consists of 17 residues. In germline, CDR1 is MGHRA, CDR2 YSYEKL. The CDR3 region has the DNA TGCGCCAGCAGCCAAGATCTCTTGGGTCTTAGCAATCAGCCCCAGCATTTT. Translating it yields CASSQDLLGLSNQPQHF.

The sample holds one count of this clone. The chain joins TRBV28 to TRBJ1-2; 9 nucleotides match TRBD1. Germline V gene data show CDR1 as MDHEN and CDR2 as SYDVKM. The CDR3 extends over 15 amino acids. The ends lost 3 bases at V and 3 bases at J; junction bases unmatched: 5. CDR3: CASSFTGGLYYGYTF. The CDR3 DNA is TGTGCCAGCAGTTTCACAGGGGGCCTATACTATGGCTACACCTTC.

This clone ranks as medium-sized. The V call is TRBV6-1, the J call TRBJ2-7; 8 bases line up with TRBD1. The J segment lost 1 base and the V segment lost 1 base, leaving 3 bases of the junction unmatched. This CDR3 is built from 15 residues. Per the germline V gene, CDR1 is MNHNS and CDR2 is SASEGT. DNA for the CDR3: TGTGCCAGCAGTGAAGGGACAGGGTATTCCTACGAGCAGTACTTC. It codes for CASSEGTGYSYEQYF.